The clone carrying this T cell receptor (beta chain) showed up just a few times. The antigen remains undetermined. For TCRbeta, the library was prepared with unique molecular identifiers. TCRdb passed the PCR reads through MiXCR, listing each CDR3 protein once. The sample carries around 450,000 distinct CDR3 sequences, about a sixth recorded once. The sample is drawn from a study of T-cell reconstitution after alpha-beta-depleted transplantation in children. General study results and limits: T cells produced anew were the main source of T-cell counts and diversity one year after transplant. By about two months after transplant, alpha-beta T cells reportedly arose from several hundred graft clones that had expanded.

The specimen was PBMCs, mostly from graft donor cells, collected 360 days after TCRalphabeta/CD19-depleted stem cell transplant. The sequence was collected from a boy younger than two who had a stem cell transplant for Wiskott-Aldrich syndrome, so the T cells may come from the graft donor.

CDR3 sequence (DNA): TGTGCCAGCAGCGGGGGCTCCTACAATGAGCAGTTCTTC. Protein product: CASSGGSYNEQFF. The chain combines TRBV5-6 with TRBJ2-1, with D possibly called TRBD1 or TRBD2 (5 bases each). CDR1 and CDR2 (germline): SGHDT, YYEEEE. The length of the CDR3 is 13 residues. Trimming took off 4 bases at V and 0 bases at J, with 5 bases between the two ends.